Below, 23 T cell receptor beta chains from the same sample are listed, as sequenced in a study of spatial heterogeneity in lung cancer. TCRdb itself ran the 5' RACE reads through MiXCR, one entry per CDR3 protein. The table includes 30,000 to 40,000 distinct CDR3 sequences, approximately 8% detected once. The time point: blood at routine non-recurrence follow-up after resection. The sequences come from PBMCs, collected at follow-up. These receptors were collected from a male donor with early-stage non-small cell lung cancer.

This clonotype was picked up many times. The chain is built from TRBV20-1 and TRBJ1-2, with D hard to call. The germline V gene encodes CDR1 DFQATT and CDR2 SNEGSKA (reference sequence). The CDR3 runs to 15 residues. With 5 bases removed from V and 0 bases from J, the gap between germline ends came to 16 bases. The CDR3 bases are TGCAGTGCTTTGGAGTTGCTGATTTCTAACTATGGCTACACCTTC. This codes for CSALELLISNYGYTF.

This clonotype was detected many times. This rearrangement joins TRBV19 to TRBJ1-1; D gene ambiguous. Germline assignment: CDR1 LNHDA and CDR2 SQIVND (reference sequence). The V gene lost 4 bases and the J gene lost 1 base, with 4 bases spanning the gap. This CDR3 spans 12 amino acids. CDR3 DNA: TGTGCCAGTAGTAACGGGAACACTGAAGCTTTCTTT. This gives the protein CASSNGNTEAFF.

This clonotype came up many times. The V call is TRBV6-1, the J call TRBJ1-1; 11 positions agree with TRBD1. CDR1 MNHNS and CDR2 SASEGT come from the germline V gene. The length of the CDR3 is 16 residues. V was pared by 6 bases and J by 3 bases, with 9 bases of the junction left unmatched. The CDR3 region is CASRAGQGARDTEAFF. The DNA for the CDR3 is TGTGCCAGCAGGGCCGGACAGGGGGCGCGGGACACTGAAGCTTTCTTT.

This clonotype was seen many times. V is TRBV28 and J is TRBJ1-2; maybe TRBD1 (5 bases). V lost 4 bases and J 3 bases, leaving 12 bases between the germline ends. This CDR3 contains 14 residues. Germline V gene sequence: CDR1 MDHEN, CDR2 SYDVKM. CDR3 sequence: CASSYIKTDYGYTF. CDR3 nucleotide sequence: TGTGCCAGCAGTTACATCAAGACAGACTATGGCTACACCTTC.

There are many counts of this clonotype. The V and J genes are TRBV14 and TRBJ1-2; D remains ambiguous. There are 13 residues in the CDR3. CDR1 and CDR2 from the germline V gene are SGHDN and FVKESK. V was trimmed by 0 bases and J by 2 bases, leaving 4 bases between them. In DNA, the CDR3 is TGTGCCAGCAGCCAAGATCCGAACTATGGCTACACCTTC. Amino acid sequence: CASSQDPNYGYTF.

This chain connects TRBV7-9 to TRBJ2-1; 8 positions match TRBD1. The CDR3 extends over 15 amino acids. J lost 2 bases, V lost 5 bases, and 5 bases had no gene match. The germline V gene encodes CDR1 SEHNR and CDR2 FQNEAQ (reference sequence). CDR3 coding DNA: TGTGCCAGCAGCGCGGACAGGGCCCCCTACAATGAGCAGTTCTTC. It is translated as CASSADRAPYNEQFF.

This clonotype has only a few counts. The V and J genes are TRBV5-8 and TRBJ1-1, with 10 bases that match TRBD1. V lost 0 bases, J lost 2 bases, and 4 bases stayed unmatched. This CDR3 is built from 16 residues. Germline-derived CDR1 and CDR2 are SGHTS and YDEGEE. The CDR3 DNA is TGTGCCAGCAGCTTGGCGGGACAGGGGCGTAACACTGAAGCTTTCTTT. Protein product: CASSLAGQGRNTEAFF. Variable domain in full (rest from reference TRBV5-8 and TRBJ1-1): EAGVTQSPTHLIKTRGQQATLRCSPISGHTSVYWYQQALGLGLQFLLWYDEGEERNRGNFPPRFSGRQFPNYSSELNVNALELEDSALYLCASSLAGQGRNTEAFFGQGTRLTVV.

This clonotype occurred a few times. The chain has TRBV19 and TRBJ2-4; 8 nucleotides agree with TRBD1. V lost 5 bases and J lost 1; bases outside the gene matches: 7. CDR1 is LNHDA, CDR2 SQIVND, per germline (reference sequence). The CDR3 loop spans 16 amino acids. CDR3 nucleotide sequence: TGTGCCAGTAGTTTCAGGACAGGGAAGGCCAAAAACATTCAGTACTTC. Its translation: CASSFRTGKAKNIQYF. Based on the CDR3 plus reference TRBV19 and TRBJ2-4, the full variable domain is DGGITQSPKYLFRKEGQNVTLSCEQNLNHDAMYWYRQDPGQGLRLIYYSQIVNDFQKGDIAEGYSVSREKKESFPLTVTSAQKNPTAFYLCASSFRTGKAKNIQYFGAGTRLSVL.

This clonotype was observed many times. The chain carries TRBV2 and TRBJ1-6; D ambiguous. The CDR3 covers 12 residues. Deletions cut 7 bases from V and 8 bases from J, with 9 bases between. In germline, CDR1 is SNHLY, CDR2 FYNNEI. Here the CDR3 reads CASNLDYSPLHF. The CDR3 nucleotides read TGTGCCAGCAACCTGGACTATTCACCCCTCCACTTT.

This clonotype was recorded at least ten times. For the CDR3, the DNA is TGTGCCAGCAGCTTAGCGCAGTTACTAGTACCGTACGAGCAGTACTTC. Translated: CASSLAQLLVPYEQYF. V and J are TRBV7-9 and TRBJ2-7, with a possible D match to TRBD2 (5 bases). Trimming removed 0 bases at V and 4 bases at J, with 16 bases between. CDR1 SEHNR and CDR2 FQNEAQ come from the germline V gene (reference sequence). The CDR3 is 16 residues long.

This clonotype was detected ten times or more. The rearrangement links TRBV28 to TRBJ1-1, with D tentatively TRBD1 (5 bases). The germline V and J ends were trimmed by 6 bases and 0 bases, with 17 bases remaining between them. The CDR3 consists of 16 residues. Germline V gene data show CDR1 as MDHEN and CDR2 as SYDVKM. This chain's CDR3 is CASSPGTQGLNTEAFF. The CDR3 DNA follows: TGTGCCAGCAGCCCGGGGACTCAGGGATTGAACACTGAAGCTTTCTTT.

In the case of this clonotype: A single base separates this from a much larger clone, so it may be a read error. V is TRBV6-5 and J is TRBJ1-2; 9 bases are a match to TRBD1. This CDR3 has 14 residues. CDR1 MNHEY and CDR2 SVGAGI come from the germline V gene. CDR3 in amino acids: CVSSQIGTGLGYTF. CDR3 in DNA: TGTGTCAGCAGCCAAATTGGGACAGGGCTTGGCTACACCTTC.

This clonotype showed up many times. The rearrangement links TRBV7-2 to TRBJ2-5; 9 nucleotides line up with TRBD2. Germline loops: CDR1 SGHTA, CDR2 FQGNSA. V shed 5 bases, J shed 6 bases, and the junction held 16 bases outside the gene matches. The CDR3 has 17 amino acids. The DNA for the CDR3 is TGTGCCAGCAGCATACGGGGCGGCGGGGGGGCTTGGAAGACCCAGTACTTC. This translates into CASSIRGGGGAWKTQYF.

This clonotype was recorded many times. The V and J genes are TRBV24-1 and TRBJ2-2, with 8 bases aligning to TRBD2. The J segment lost 4 bases and the V segment lost 3 bases, leaving 6 bases of the junction unmatched. Germline CDR1 KGHDR, CDR2 SFDVKD. The length of the CDR3 is 16 residues. The CDR3 region has the DNA TGTGCCACCAGTGATCGGCACAGCGGGGGCACCGGGGAGCTGTTTTTT. It yields the protein CATSDRHSGGTGELFF.

A word on this clonotype: A much larger clone differs by one base, so this may be a read error. This chain links TRBV3-1 with TRBJ2-1; perhaps TRBD2 as D (6 bases). V lost 0 bases to trimming and J lost 4 bases, with 10 bases between them. Germline V gene sequence: CDR1 LGHDT, CDR2 YNNKEL (reference sequence). This CDR3 spans 15 amino acids. The CDR3 reads CASSQDHGGYNEQFF. The CDR3 bases are TGTGCCAGCAGCCAAGACCACGGGGGTTACAATGAGCAGTTCTTC.

In its sample, this clonotype was seen many times. The chain uses TRBV7-6 and TRBJ2-7; D might be TRBD1 or TRBD2, each matching 5 bases. V lost 4 bases and J lost 2, with 15 bases in between. In germline, CDR1 is SGHVS, CDR2 FNYEAQ. This CDR3 comprises 15 residues. CDR3 sequence (DNA): TGTGCCAGCAGCTCCGCCGGGACCCAGCCCTACGAGCAGTACTTC. Translated: CASSSAGTQPYEQYF.

This clonotype was observed many times. The chain combines TRBV5-1 with TRBJ2-3; D might be TRBD2 (6 bases). This CDR3 is built from 15 residues. Looked up from germline, CDR1 is SGHRS and CDR2 is YFSETQ. With 3 bases removed from V and 2 bases from J, the gap between germline ends came to 13 bases. The CDR3 loop is CASSSASADTDTQYF. The CDR3, as DNA: TGCGCCAGCAGCTCCGCTAGCGCCGACACAGATACGCAGTATTTT.

The sample holds many counts of this clonotype. This chain joins TRBV6-2 or TRBV6-3 and TRBJ2-7; the D is unclear. This CDR3 has 13 residues. V lost 10 bases, J lost 4 bases, and 17 bases lay in between. Germline V gene lookup returns CDR1 MNHEY and CDR2 SVGEGT. The CDR3 coding sequence is TGTGCCACCTCGAGTTTATCCACGTACGAGCAGTACTTC. This gives the protein CATSSLSTYEQYF.

This clonotype has a single count. The chain uses TRBV29-1 and TRBJ1-1; D ambiguous. V was cut by 7 bases and J by 4 bases, with 31 bases left in between. CDR1 is SQVTM and CDR2 is ANQGSEA in the germline V gene. This CDR3 comprises 18 residues. The CDR3 loop is CSADPQWIRTEAGTEAFF. The CDR3, as DNA: TGCAGCGCCGATCCCCAGTGGATCAGGACGGAAGCAGGCACTGAAGCTTTCTTT.

This clonotype was seen a few times. The chain couples TRBV3-1 to TRBJ1-5; D unresolved. The CDR3 has 15 residues. Trimming took off 1 base at V and 3 bases at J, with 10 bases between the two ends. The germline V gene has CDR1 LGHDT and CDR2 YNNKEL (reference sequence). CDR3 coding DNA: TGTGCCAGCAGCCAAGGTCAGTTCGACAATCAGCCCCAGCATTTT. It specifies CASSQGQFDNQPQHF.

This clonotype has a count of ten or more. The gene calls are TRBV27 and TRBJ1-1; D is unresolved. Germline lookup yields CDR1 MNHEY and CDR2 SMNVEV (reference sequence). Deletions cut 5 bases from V and 1 base from J, with 8 bases between. The CDR3 is 13 residues long. CDR3 sequence reads: CASSQRQNTEAFF. Here the CDR3 DNA reads TGTGCCAGCAGTCAACGACAGAACACTGAAGCTTTCTTT.

This clonotype was recorded many times. The chain has TRBV6-1 and TRBJ2-3; the D gene is possibly TRBD2 (6 bases). With 6 bases removed from V and 2 bases from J, the gap between germline ends came to 15 bases. Germline values: CDR1 MNHNS, CDR2 SASEGT. This CDR3 comprises 15 residues. For the CDR3, the DNA is TGTGCCAGCAGAACTGGGGGGACGCACACAGATACGCAGTATTTT. The encoded protein is CASRTGGTHTDTQYF.

This clonotype was counted many times. DNA for the CDR3: TGCAGTTGGCTCATATACTATGGCTACACCTTC. It encodes CSWLIYYGYTF. This chain links TRBV20-1 with TRBJ1-2; D not resolved. V gave up 8 bases and J gave up 3 bases, with 10 bases separating them. Germline V CDR1 and CDR2: DFQATT, SNEGSKA (reference sequence). This CDR3 is built from 11 residues.